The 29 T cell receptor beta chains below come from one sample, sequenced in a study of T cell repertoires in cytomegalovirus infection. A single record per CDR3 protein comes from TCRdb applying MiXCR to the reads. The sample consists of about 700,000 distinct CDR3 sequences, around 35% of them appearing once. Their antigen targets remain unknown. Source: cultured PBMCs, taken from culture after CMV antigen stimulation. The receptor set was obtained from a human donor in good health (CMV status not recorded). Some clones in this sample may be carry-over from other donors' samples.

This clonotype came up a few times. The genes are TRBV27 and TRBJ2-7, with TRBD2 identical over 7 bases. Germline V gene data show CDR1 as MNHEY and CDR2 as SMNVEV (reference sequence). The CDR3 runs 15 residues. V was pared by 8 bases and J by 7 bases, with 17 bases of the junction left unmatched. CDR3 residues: CASQFSVLRGVEQYF. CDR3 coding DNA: TGTGCCAGCCAGTTCTCCGTGCTACGGGGGGTGGAGCAGTACTTC.

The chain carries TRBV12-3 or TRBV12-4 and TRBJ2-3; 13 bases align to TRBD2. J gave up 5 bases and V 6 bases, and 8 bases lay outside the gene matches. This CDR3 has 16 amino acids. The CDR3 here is CASRRLAGGGGDTQYF. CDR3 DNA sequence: TGTGCCAGCAGACGACTAGCGGGGGGCGGAGGAGATACGCAGTATTTT.

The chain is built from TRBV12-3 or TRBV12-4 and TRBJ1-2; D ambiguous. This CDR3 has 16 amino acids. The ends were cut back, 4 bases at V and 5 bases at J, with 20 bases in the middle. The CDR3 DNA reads TGTGCCAGCAGTTCTCCAACCGGGTTTACGACATATGGCTACACCTTC. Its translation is CASSSPTGFTTYGYTF.

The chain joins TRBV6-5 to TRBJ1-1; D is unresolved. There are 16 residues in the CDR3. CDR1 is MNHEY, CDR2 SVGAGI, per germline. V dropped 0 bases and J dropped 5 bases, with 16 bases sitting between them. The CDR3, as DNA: TGTGCCAGCAGTTACTCGGTCGAACTGGGTCGAACTGAAGCTTTCTTT. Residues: CASSYSVELGRTEAFF.

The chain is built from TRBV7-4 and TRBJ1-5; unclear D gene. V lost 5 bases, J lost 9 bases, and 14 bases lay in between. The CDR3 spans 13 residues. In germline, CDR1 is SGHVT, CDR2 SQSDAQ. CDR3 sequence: CASSPVTGRPQHF. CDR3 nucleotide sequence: TGTGCCAGCAGCCCCGTGACGGGGAGGCCCCAGCATTTT.

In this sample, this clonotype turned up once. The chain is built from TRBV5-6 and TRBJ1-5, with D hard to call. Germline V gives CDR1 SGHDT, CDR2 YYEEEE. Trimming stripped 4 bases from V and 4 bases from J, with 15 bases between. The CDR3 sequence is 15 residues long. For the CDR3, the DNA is TGTGCCAGCAGCAGCCACCCGGGAGGGAATCAGCCCCAGCATTTT. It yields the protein CASSSHPGGNQPQHF.

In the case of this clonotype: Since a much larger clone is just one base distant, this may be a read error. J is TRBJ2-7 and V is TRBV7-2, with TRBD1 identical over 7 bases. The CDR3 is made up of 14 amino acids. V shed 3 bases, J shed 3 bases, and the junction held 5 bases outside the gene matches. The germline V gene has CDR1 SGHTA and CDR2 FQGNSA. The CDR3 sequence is CASSFNRGFYEQYF. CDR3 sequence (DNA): TGTGCCAGCAGCTTTAACAGGGGATTCTACGAGCAGTACTTC.

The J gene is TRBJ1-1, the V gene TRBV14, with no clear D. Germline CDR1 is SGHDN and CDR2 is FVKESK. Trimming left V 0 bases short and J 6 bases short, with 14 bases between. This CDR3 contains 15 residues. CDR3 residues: CASSQESGRPAEAFF. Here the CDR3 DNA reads TGTGCCAGCAGCCAAGAGAGTGGACGACCCGCTGAAGCTTTCTTT. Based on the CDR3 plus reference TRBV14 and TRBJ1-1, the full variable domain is EAGVTQFPSHSVIEKGQTVTLRCDPISGHDNLYWYRRVMGKEIKFLLHFVKESKQDESGMPNNRFLAERTGGTYSTLKVQPAELEDSGVYFCASSQESGRPAEAFFGQGTRLTVV.

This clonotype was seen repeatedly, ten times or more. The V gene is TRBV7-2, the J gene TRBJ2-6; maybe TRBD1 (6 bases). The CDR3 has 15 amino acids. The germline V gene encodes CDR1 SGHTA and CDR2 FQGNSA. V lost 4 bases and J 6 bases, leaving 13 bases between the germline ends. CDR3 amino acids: CASSSLGALANVLTF. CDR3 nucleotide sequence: TGTGCCAGCAGCTCCCTGGGGGCGCTGGCCAACGTCCTGACTTTC.

CDR3 residues: CASSSTRLAGDTGELFF. The CDR3 bases are TGTGCCAGCAGCTCAACTAGACTAGCGGGGGACACCGGGGAGCTGTTTTTT. The chain employs TRBV11-1 and TRBJ2-2; 12 bases match TRBD2. The V gene's germline CDR1 is SGHAT and CDR2 FQDESV (reference sequence). This CDR3 spans 17 amino acids. V was clipped by 4 bases and J by 3 bases; unmatched bases: 6.

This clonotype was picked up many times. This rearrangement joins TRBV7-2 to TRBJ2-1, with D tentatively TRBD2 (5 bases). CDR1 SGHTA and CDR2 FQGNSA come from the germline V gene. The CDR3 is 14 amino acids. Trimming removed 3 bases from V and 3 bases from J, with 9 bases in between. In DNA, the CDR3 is TGTGCCAGCAGCTTGGATCGGGGCTACAATGAGCAGTTCTTC. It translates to CASSLDRGYNEQFF.

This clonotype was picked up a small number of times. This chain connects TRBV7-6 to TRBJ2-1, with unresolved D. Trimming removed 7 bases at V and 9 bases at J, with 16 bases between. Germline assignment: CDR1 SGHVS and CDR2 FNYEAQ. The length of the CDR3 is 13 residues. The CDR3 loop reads CASTSRRLGEQFF. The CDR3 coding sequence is TGTGCCAGCACCTCCCGGCGGCTAGGTGAGCAGTTCTTC. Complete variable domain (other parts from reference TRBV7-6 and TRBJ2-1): GAGVSQSPRYKVTKRGQDVALRCDPISGHVSLYWYRQALGQGPEFLTYFNYEAQQDKSGLPNDRFSAERPEGSISTLTIQRTEQRDSAMYRCASTSRRLGEQFFGPGTRLTVL.

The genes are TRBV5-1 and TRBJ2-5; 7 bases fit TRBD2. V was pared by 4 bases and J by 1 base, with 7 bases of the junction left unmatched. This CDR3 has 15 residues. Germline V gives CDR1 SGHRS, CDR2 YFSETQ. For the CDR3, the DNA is TGCGCCAGCAGCATTCCCGCGGGGGTCCAAGAGACCCAGTACTTC. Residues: CASSIPAGVQETQYF.

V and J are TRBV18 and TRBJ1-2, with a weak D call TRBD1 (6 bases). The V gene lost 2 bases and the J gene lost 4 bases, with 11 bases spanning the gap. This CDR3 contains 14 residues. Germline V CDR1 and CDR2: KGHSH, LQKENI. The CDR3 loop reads CASSPDMGAYGYTF. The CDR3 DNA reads TGTGCCAGCTCACCAGATATGGGGGCCTATGGCTACACCTTC.

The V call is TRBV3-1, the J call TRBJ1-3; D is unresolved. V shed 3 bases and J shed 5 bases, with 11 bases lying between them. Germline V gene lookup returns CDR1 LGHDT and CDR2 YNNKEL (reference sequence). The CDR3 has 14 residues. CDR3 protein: CASSQSAARNTIYF. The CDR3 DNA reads TGTGCCAGCAGCCAGTCGGCAGCAAGAAACACCATATATTTT.

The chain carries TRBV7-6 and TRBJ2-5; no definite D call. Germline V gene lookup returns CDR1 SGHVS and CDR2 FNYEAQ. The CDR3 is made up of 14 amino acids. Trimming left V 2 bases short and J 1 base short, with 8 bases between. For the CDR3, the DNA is TGTGCCAGCAGCTTACTTGGATTCCAAGAGACCCAGTACTTC. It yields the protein CASSLLGFQETQYF.

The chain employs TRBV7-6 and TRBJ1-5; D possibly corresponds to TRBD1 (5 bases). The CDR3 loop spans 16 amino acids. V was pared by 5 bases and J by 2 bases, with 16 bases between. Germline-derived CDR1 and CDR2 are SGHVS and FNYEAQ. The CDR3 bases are TGTGCCAGCAGCCCCTCGGGTACGGGGGGCAATCAGCCCCAGCATTTT. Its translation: CASSPSGTGGNQPQHF.

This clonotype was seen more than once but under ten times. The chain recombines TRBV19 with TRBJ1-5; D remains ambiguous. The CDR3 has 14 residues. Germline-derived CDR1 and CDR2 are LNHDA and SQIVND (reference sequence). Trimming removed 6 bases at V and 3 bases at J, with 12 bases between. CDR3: CASSRGGDNQPQHF. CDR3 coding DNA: TGTGCCAGTAGCCGAGGCGGGGACAATCAGCCCCAGCATTTT.

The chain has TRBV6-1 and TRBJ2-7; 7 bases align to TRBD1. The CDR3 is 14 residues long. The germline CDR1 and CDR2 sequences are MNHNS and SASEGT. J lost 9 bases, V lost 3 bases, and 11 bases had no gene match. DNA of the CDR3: TGTGCCAGCAGTGATCCAGGGACAGCGAAGGGGCAGTACTTC. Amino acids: CASSDPGTAKGQYF.

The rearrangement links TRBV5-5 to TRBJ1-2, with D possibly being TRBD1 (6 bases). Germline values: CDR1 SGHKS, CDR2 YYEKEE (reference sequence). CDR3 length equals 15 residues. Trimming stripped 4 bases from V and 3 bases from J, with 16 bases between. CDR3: CASSPEGEGDYGYTF. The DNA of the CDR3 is TGTGCCAGCAGCCCCGAGGGGGAGGGAGACTATGGCTACACCTTC.

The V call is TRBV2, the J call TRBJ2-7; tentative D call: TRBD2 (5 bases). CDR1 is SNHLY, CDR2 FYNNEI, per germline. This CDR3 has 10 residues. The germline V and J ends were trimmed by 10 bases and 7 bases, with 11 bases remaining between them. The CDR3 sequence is CATGGLEQYF. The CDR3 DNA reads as TGTGCCACAGGCGGACTGGAGCAGTACTTC.

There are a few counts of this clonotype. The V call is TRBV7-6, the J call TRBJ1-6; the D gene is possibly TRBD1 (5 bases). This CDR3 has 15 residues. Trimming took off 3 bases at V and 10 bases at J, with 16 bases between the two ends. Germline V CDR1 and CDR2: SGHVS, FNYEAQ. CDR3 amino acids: CASSFRLEGYSPLHF. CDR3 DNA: TGTGCCAGCAGCTTTCGCTTGGAGGGGTACTCACCCCTCCACTTT.

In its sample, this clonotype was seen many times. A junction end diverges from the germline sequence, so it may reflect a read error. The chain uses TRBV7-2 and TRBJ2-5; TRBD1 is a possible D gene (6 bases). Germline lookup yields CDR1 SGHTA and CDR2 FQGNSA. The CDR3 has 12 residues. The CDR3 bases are TGTGCCAGCAGCTCCTACCAAGGGGACACGCTCTTC. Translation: CASSSYQGDTLF.

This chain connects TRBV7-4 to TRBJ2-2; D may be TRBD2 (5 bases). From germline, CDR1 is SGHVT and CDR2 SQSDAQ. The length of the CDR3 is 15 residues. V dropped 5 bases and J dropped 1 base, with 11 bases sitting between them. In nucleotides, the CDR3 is TGTGCCAGCAGCCCCGCGGGTCAGAACACCGGGGAGCTGTTTTTT. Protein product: CASSPAGQNTGELFF.

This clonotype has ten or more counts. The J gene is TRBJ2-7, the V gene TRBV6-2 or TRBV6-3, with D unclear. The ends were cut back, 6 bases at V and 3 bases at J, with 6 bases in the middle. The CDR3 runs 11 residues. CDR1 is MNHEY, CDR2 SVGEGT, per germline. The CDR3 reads CASSYLYEQYF. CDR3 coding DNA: TGTGCCAGCAGCTATCTCTACGAGCAGTACTTC.

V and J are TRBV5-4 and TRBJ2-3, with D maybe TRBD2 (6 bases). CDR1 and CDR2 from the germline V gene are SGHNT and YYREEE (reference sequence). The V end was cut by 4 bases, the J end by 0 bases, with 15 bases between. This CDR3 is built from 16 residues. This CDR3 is CASSPPTSRSTDTQYF. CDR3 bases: TGTGCCAGCAGCCCGCCCACTAGCCGGAGCACAGATACGCAGTATTTT.

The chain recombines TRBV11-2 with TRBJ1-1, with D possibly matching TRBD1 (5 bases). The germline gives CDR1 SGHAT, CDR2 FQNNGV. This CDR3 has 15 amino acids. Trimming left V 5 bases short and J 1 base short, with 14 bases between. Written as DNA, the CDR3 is TGTGCCAGCAGCCCAATCCAGGGACCGAACACTGAAGCTTTCTTT. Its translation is CASSPIQGPNTEAFF.

CDR3 DNA: TGTGCCAGCAGCTTAGCCGGACTAAGAGGGGAGACCCAGTACTTC. Its protein is CASSLAGLRGETQYF. The rearrangement links TRBV7-9 to TRBJ2-5, with D perhaps TRBD2 (6 bases). CDR3 length equals 15 residues. The V and J ends lost 0 bases and 5 bases respectively, with 13 bases between them. Germline-derived CDR1 and CDR2 are SEHNR and FQNEAQ (reference sequence).

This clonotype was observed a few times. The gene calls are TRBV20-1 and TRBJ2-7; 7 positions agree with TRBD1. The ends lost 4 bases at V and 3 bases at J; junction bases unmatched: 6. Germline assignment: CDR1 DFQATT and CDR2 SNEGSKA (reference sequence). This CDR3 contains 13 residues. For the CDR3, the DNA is TGCAGTGCTAACAGGGGCAGATTCTACGAGCAGTACTTC. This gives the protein CSANRGRFYEQYF.